Presented here are 22 T cell receptor beta chains from one specimen sequenced in a study of control samples from healthy donors and cancer patients. TCRdb's table, derived via immunoSEQ multiplex PCR, lists solely in-frame clones and lacks some. The sample includes just under 75,000 clones, roughly 87% of them seen just once. What was sequenced was blood. The receptors were sampled from a woman between 45 and 60 years old in good health.

The chain joins TRBV19 to TRBJ2-2, with unresolved D. The CDR3 runs 15 residues. The V end was cut by 5 bases, the J end by 3 bases, with 13 bases between. The germline V gene encodes CDR1 LNHDA and CDR2 SQIVND (reference sequence). The CDR3 loop reads CASSEDSWDTGELFF. As DNA, the CDR3 is TGTGCCAGTAGTGAGGATAGTTGGGACACCGGGGAGCTGTTTTTT.

This rearrangement joins TRBV7-2 to TRBJ2-3; possible D gene TRBD1, 6 bases. This CDR3 contains 15 residues. Germline CDR1 SGHTA, CDR2 FQGNSA. V lost 4 bases and J lost 3, with 14 bases in between. The CDR3 sequence is CASSSQGQTTDTQYF. CDR3 bases: TGTGCCAGCAGCTCTCAGGGACAAACGACAGATACGCAGTATTTT. Drawing the rest from reference TRBV7-2 and TRBJ2-3, the complete variable domain is GAGVSQSPSNKVTEKGKDVELRCDPISGHTALYWYRQSLGQGLEFLIYFQGNSAPDKSGLPSDRFSAERTGGSVSTLTIQRTQQEDSAVYLCASSSQGQTTDTQYFGPGTRLTVL.

The chain recombines TRBV7-6 with TRBJ2-1, with D tentatively TRBD1 (6 bases). The CDR3 length is 14 residues. Germline V gives CDR1 SGHVS, CDR2 FNYEAQ. Trimming cost V 5 bases and J 8 bases, with 16 bases left between them. As DNA, the CDR3 is TGTGCCAGCAGCCCGCAGGGGACCAGCGATGAGCAGTTCTTC. It encodes CASSPQGTSDEQFF.

As DNA, the CDR3 is TGTGCCAGCGGGGGTGGCTATGGCTACACCTTC. This encodes CASGGGYGYTF. The chain links TRBV6-5 to TRBJ1-2; a weak D match, TRBD1 (5 bases). Germline loops: CDR1 MNHEY, CDR2 SVGAGI. Trimming took off 8 bases at V and 4 bases at J, with 8 bases between the two ends. This CDR3 has 11 amino acids.

The gene calls are TRBV5-3 and TRBJ2-7; weak D call: TRBD1 (5 bases). TRBV5-3 carries the ORF label, with uncertain function. Deletions cut 4 bases from V and 6 bases from J, with 23 bases between. This CDR3 spans 16 amino acids. CDR3 amino acids: CARSQGLYRSGGEQYF. The CDR3 region has the DNA TGTGCCAGAAGCCAGGGATTATATCGGAGTGGTGGCGAGCAGTACTTC.

This chain joins TRBV29-1 and TRBJ1-2, with 10 bases aligning to TRBD1. After removal of 1 base from V and 0 bases from J, the junction contained 5 bases not matched to a gene. Looked up from germline, CDR1 is SQVTM and CDR2 is ANQGSEA. The CDR3 has 16 residues. The CDR3 spells CSVEGGQGPSNYGYTF. For the CDR3, the DNA is TGCAGCGTTGAAGGGGGACAGGGGCCCTCTAACTATGGCTACACCTTC. Combining the CDR3 with reference TRBV29-1 and TRBJ1-2 gives the whole variable domain SAVISQKPSRDICQRGTSLTIQCQVDSQVTMMFWYRQQPGQSLTLIATANQGSEATYESGFVIDKFPISRPNLTFSTLTVSNMSPEDSSIYLCSVEGGQGPSNYGYTFGSGTRLTVV.

This clone showed up just a few times. This chain connects TRBV28 to TRBJ1-6, with D perhaps matching TRBD1 (6 bases). CDR3 length: 15 amino acids. Per the germline V gene, CDR1 is MDHEN and CDR2 is SYDVKM. The germline V and J ends were trimmed by 8 bases and 10 bases, with 21 bases remaining between them. The CDR3 bases are TGTGCCAGCGGGGGGGGCCAGGGTAGTGGGTCACCCCTCCACTTT. Its protein product is CASGGGQGSGSPLHF.

The chain carries TRBV5-5 and TRBJ1-2; no definite D call. This CDR3 has 14 residues. Trimming removed 3 bases from V and 1 base from J, with 10 bases in between. From germline, CDR1 is SGHKS and CDR2 YYEKEE (reference sequence). As DNA, the CDR3 is TGTGCCAGCAGCTCCCCGGGGTTTAACTATGGCTACACCTTC. Its protein product is CASSSPGFNYGYTF.

The chain uses TRBV4-1 and TRBJ2-1; 7 bases align to TRBD1. This CDR3 is 13 amino acids long. Germline V gene data show CDR1 as MGHRA and CDR2 as YSYEKL. V lost 0 bases and J lost 12; bases outside the gene matches: 5. Written as DNA, the CDR3 is TGCGCCAGCAGCCAAGAGGACAGGCCGAGGCAGTTCTTC. Translation: CASSQEDRPRQFF.

The chain recombines TRBV29-1 with TRBJ1-5; D is ambiguous. The ends were cut back, 4 bases at V and 8 bases at J, with 18 bases in the middle. The CDR3 runs to 14 residues. Germline assignment: CDR1 SQVTM and CDR2 ANQGSEA. Written as DNA, the CDR3 is TGCAGCGTTGCGGAGAACTGGAGAGGTGAGCCCCAGCATTTT. Its translation: CSVAENWRGEPQHF.

This clone has only one observation. The CDR3 DNA sequence: TGTGCCTGGAGTGTAGAGTGGGCCCCGCGGGAAGCTTTCTTT. Protein: CAWSVEWAPREAFF. The genes are TRBV30 and TRBJ1-1; D uncertain. CDR1 is GTSNPN, CDR2 SVGIG, per germline (reference sequence). The CDR3 sequence is 14 residues long. Trimming left V 0 bases short and J 8 bases short, with 16 bases between.

This sequence joins TRBV6-1 and TRBJ2-6; D may be TRBD2 (5 bases). The CDR3 spans 15 residues. Per germline, CDR1 MNHNS and CDR2 SASEGT. V was cut by 3 bases and J by 4 bases, with 10 bases left in between. Here the CDR3 DNA reads TGTGCCAGCAGTGACCATCGGGGAGGGGCCAACGTCCTGACTTTC. Translated: CASSDHRGGANVLTF.

The J gene is TRBJ1-1, the V gene TRBV2; D may be TRBD1 (6 bases). Germline V gives CDR1 SNHLY, CDR2 FYNNEI. V was clipped by 6 bases and J by 5 bases, with 10 bases between them. The length of the CDR3 is 12 residues. The CDR3 nucleotides read TGTGCCAGCAGGAAACAGGGTACTGAAGCTTTCTTT. Its protein product is CASRKQGTEAFF.

The chain carries TRBV30 and TRBJ2-3, with 9 bases lining up with TRBD1. V shed 6 bases, J shed 0 bases, and the junction held 4 bases outside the gene matches. This CDR3 spans 14 amino acids. Germline lookup yields CDR1 GTSNPN and CDR2 SVGIG (reference sequence). The DNA for the CDR3 is TGTGCCTGTAGGGACAGGGTAAGCACAGATACGCAGTATTTT. Its protein product is CACRDRVSTDTQYF.

This clone showed up just a few times. The genes are TRBV7-8 and TRBJ2-7; D is perhaps TRBD1 (6 bases). Per the germline V gene, CDR1 is SGHVS and CDR2 is FQNEAQ. CDR3 length: 16 residues. Between the trimmed V and J ends, which lost 5 bases and 0 bases, there was a span of 17 bases. For the CDR3, the DNA is TGTGCCAGCAGCCTAAAAAGGGGGAAGAGCTCCTACGAGCAGTACTTC. Residues: CASSLKRGKSSYEQYF.

The chain joins TRBV6-5 to TRBJ1-1; unclear D gene. The CDR3 has 13 residues. V lost 6 bases, J lost 2 bases, and 10 bases lay in between. The germline CDR1 and CDR2 sequences are MNHEY and SVGAGI. The CDR3 nucleotides read TGTGCCAGCAGCTACGACGGAAACACTGAAGCTTTCTTT. This sequence encodes CASSYDGNTEAFF.

V gene TRBV9 combines with J gene TRBJ2-7; D may be TRBD1 (6 bases). The germline V gene has CDR1 SGDLS and CDR2 YYNGEE. This CDR3 is built from 14 residues. V shed 4 bases and J shed 3 bases, with 14 bases lying between them. CDR3 sequence reads: CASSTGTIDYEQYF. DNA for the CDR3: TGTGCCAGCAGCACAGGGACAATCGACTACGAGCAGTACTTC.

V usage is TRBV19 and J usage is TRBJ2-2, with D unclear. V lost 3 bases, J lost 5 bases, and 10 bases lay in between. Germline values: CDR1 LNHDA, CDR2 SQIVND (reference sequence). The CDR3 has 14 amino acids. The CDR3 region is CASSISSGTGELFF. CDR3 nucleotides: TGTGCCAGTAGTATCTCCTCGGGTACCGGGGAGCTGTTTTTT.

This chain links TRBV3-1 (or the pseudogene TRBV3-2) with TRBJ2-5, with 7 bases matching TRBD2. After removal of 7 bases from V and 2 bases from J, the junction contained 4 bases not matched to a gene. The CDR3 has 13 amino acids. CDR1 and CDR2 from the germline V gene are LGHDT and YNNKEL (reference sequence). CDR3 residues: CASTPGGQETQYF. The CDR3 DNA follows: TGTGCCAGCACCCCCGGGGGGCAAGAGACCCAGTACTTC.

The chain joins TRBV2 to TRBJ1-4; TRBD1 might be the D (5 bases). The CDR3 covers 12 residues. V lost 6 bases and J lost 17, with 19 bases in between. Per the germline V gene, CDR1 is SNHLY and CDR2 is FYNNEI. The CDR3 DNA reads TGTGCCAGCAGCGGGGCTGACGGACCACGTTTTTTT. Its translation is CASSGADGPRFF.

This clone was detected a few times. The rearrangement uses TRBV5-6 and TRBJ1-1; tentative D call: TRBD1 (5 bases). CDR3 length equals 16 residues. Trimming took off 4 bases at V and 1 base at J, with 17 bases between the two ends. In germline, CDR1 is SGHDT, CDR2 YYEEEE. CDR3 DNA sequence: TGTGCCAGCAGCGCCCTCCTAGGGGCTCCGAACACTGAAGCTTTCTTT. As protein: CASSALLGAPNTEAFF.

The chain employs TRBV12-5 and TRBJ2-7; D unclear. Trimming removed 5 bases from V and 3 bases from J, with 11 bases in between. CDR3 length equals 13 residues. Looked up from germline, CDR1 is LGHNT and CDR2 is FRNRAP. The CDR3 coding sequence is TGTGCTAGTGGTGGACGGTTAGGCTACGAGCAGTACTTC. This codes for CASGGRLGYEQYF.